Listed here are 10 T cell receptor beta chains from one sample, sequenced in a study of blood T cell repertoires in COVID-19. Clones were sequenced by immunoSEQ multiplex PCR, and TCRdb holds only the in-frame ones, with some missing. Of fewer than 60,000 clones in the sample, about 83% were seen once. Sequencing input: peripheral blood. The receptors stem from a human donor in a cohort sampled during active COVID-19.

Here the CDR3 DNA reads TGTGCCATCAGTTCACGGACAGGGTCTACAGATACGCAGTATTTT. Its translation is CAISSRTGSTDTQYF. The V call is TRBV10-3, the J call TRBJ2-3; 8 nucleotides agree with TRBD1. The CDR3 is 15 amino acids. Germline-derived CDR1 and CDR2 are ENHRY and SYGVKD. V was pared by 5 bases and J by 3 bases, with 7 bases of the junction left unmatched.

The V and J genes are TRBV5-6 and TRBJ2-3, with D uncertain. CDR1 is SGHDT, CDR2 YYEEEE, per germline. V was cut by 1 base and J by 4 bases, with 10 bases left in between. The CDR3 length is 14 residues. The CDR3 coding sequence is TGTGCCAGCAGCTTGACGGCAGGATCAGATACGCAGTATTTT. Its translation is CASSLTAGSDTQYF.

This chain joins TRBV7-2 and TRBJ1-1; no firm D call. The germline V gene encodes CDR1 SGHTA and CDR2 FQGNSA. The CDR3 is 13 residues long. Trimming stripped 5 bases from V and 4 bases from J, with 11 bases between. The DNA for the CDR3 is TGTGCCAGCAGCGGGGAGGGTTTCACTGAAGCTTTCTTT. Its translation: CASSGEGFTEAFF.

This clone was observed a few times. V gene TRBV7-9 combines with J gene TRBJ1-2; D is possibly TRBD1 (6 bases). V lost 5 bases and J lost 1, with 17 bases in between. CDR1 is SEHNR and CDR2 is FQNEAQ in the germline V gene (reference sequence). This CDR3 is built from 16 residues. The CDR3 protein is CASSAKGQLINYGYTF. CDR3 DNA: TGTGCCAGCAGCGCGAAAGGACAGCTAATTAACTATGGCTACACCTTC.

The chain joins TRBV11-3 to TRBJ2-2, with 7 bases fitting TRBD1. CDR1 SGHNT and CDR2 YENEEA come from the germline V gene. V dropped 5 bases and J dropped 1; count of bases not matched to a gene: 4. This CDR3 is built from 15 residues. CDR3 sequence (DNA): TGTGCCAGCAGCCATAGGACAGGGAACACCGGGGAGCTGTTTTTT. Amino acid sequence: CASSHRTGNTGELFF.

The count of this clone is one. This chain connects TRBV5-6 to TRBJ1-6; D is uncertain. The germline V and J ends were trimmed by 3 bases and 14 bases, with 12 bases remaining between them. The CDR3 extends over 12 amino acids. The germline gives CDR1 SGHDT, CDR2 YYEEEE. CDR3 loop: CASSSGGWALHF. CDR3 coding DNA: TGTGCCAGCAGCTCCGGAGGCTGGGCCCTCCACTTT.

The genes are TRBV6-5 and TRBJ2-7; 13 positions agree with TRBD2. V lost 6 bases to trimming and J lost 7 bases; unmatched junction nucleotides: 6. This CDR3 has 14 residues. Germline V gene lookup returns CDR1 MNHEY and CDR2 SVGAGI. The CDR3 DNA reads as TGTGCCAGCAGCACCACTAGCGGGGGGGATGAGCAGTACTTC. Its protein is CASSTTSGGDEQYF.

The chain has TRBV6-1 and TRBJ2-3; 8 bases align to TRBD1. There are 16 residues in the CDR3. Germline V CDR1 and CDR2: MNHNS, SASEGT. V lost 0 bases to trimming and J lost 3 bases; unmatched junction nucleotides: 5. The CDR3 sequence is CASSEARTGLTDTQYF. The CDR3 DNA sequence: TGTGCCAGCAGTGAAGCGCGGACAGGGTTAACAGATACGCAGTATTTT.

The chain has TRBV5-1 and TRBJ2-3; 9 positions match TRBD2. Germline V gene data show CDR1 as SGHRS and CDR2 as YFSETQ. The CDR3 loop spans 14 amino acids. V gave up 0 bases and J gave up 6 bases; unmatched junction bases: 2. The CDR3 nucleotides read TGCGCCAGCAGCTTGGCTAGCGGGGTTGATACGCAGTATTTT. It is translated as CASSLASGVDTQYF.

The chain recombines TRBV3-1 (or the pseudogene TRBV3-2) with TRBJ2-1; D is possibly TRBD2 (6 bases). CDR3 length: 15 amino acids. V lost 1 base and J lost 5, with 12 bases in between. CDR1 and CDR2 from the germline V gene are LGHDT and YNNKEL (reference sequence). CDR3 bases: TGTGCCAGCAGCCAAGCGTCTAGCGCCAACAATGAGCAGTTCTTC. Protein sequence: CASSQASSANNEQFF.